This is a list of T cell receptor beta chains from one sample in a study of T cells after yellow fever vaccination. TCRdb reanalysed the 5' RACE reads using MiXCR and keeps one entry per CDR3 protein. The sample lists roughly 330,000 distinct CDR3 sequences, roughly 7% occurring once. Here the sequenced sample was PBMCs, taken roughly 45 days after the first yellow fever vaccination. The receptors come from a man younger than 30 who received the YFV17D yellow fever vaccine. Both conserved end residues are part of each CDR3. The D gene is left open where the match is weak. Some rows have no size entry. The others give once, few or many, or a class for an expanded clone.

d_gene: -; abundance: many; v_gene: TRBV5-1; j_gene: TRBJ1-2; CDR3nt: TGCGCCAGCAGCGCTGCTCCGGACGGCTCAGGCGATGGCTACACCTTC; CDR3aa: CASSAAPDGSGDGYTF
d_gene: -; abundance: few; v_gene: TRBV29-1; j_gene: TRBJ1-2; CDR3nt: TGCAGCGTCGGTGTTGGAGTCTACACCTTC; CDR3aa: CSVGVGVYTF
d_gene: -; abundance: few; v_gene: TRBV2; j_gene: TRBJ1-5; CDR3nt: TGTGCCAGCAGTGAAGCGGTCGCCGGTGGCAATCAGCCCCAGCATTTT; CDR3aa: CASSEAVAGGNQPQHF
d_gene: TRBD1; abundance: few; v_gene: TRBV7-9; j_gene: TRBJ1-2; CDR3nt: TGTGCCAGCAGCTCCCTTAGACAGGGGACCAACTATGGCTACACCTTC; CDR3aa: CASSSLRQGTNYGYTF
d_gene: -; abundance: few; v_gene: TRBV5-1; j_gene: TRBJ1-4; CDR3nt: TGCGCCAGCAGCTTAGAGGGAGGTGAAAAACTGTTTTTT; CDR3aa: CASSLEGGEKLFF
d_gene: -; abundance: -; v_gene: TRBV5-4; j_gene: TRBJ2-2; CDR3nt: TGTGCCACCCAAAAAGGGGGGGCGGACGGGGAGCTGTTTTTT; CDR3aa: CATQKGGADGELFF
d_gene: -; abundance: few; v_gene: TRBV18; j_gene: TRBJ1-6; CDR3nt: TGTGCCAGCTCACATGGGAGGGGCCGAAATTCACCCCTCCACTTT; CDR3aa: CASSHGRGRNSPLHF
d_gene: -; abundance: -; v_gene: TRBV20-1; j_gene: TRBJ2-3; CDR3nt: TGCAGTGCCCGAAGAGACGGATTTTTCACAGATACGCAGTATTTT; CDR3aa: CSARRDGFFTDTQYF
d_gene: -; abundance: -; v_gene: TRBV24-1; j_gene: TRBJ2-3; CDR3nt: TGTGCCACCAGTGATCCGCCGCGGGATACGCAGTATTTT; CDR3aa: CATSDPPRDTQYF
d_gene: -; abundance: few; v_gene: TRBV20-1; j_gene: TRBJ2-7; CDR3nt: TGCAGTGCTAGGGTCGGAGGCTACGAGCAGTACTTC; CDR3aa: CSARVGGYEQYF
d_gene: -; abundance: -; v_gene: TRBV11-2; j_gene: TRBJ2-7; CDR3nt: TGTGCCAGCAGCTTAGGGCCGACTCTAATAATCTACGAGCAGTACTTC; CDR3aa: CASSLGPTLIIYEQYF
d_gene: TRBD2; abundance: -; v_gene: TRBV7-2; j_gene: TRBJ2-5; CDR3nt: TGTGCCAGCAGCTTAATATCAGCGGGGCTCCAAGAGACCCAGTACTTC; CDR3aa: CASSLISAGLQETQYF
d_gene: -; abundance: many; v_gene: TRBV5-6; j_gene: TRBJ1-1; CDR3nt: TGTGCCAGCAGCAAACTTCGGGGCAGTCACACTGAAGCTTTCTTT; CDR3aa: CASSKLRGSHTEAFF
d_gene: -; abundance: -; v_gene: TRBV18; j_gene: TRBJ2-3; CDR3nt: TGTGCCAGCTCACCACCGTGGACTACCCGTACGCCCCCAGATACGCAGTATTTT; CDR3aa: CASSPPWTTRTPPDTQYF
d_gene: TRBD1; abundance: -; v_gene: TRBV20-1; j_gene: TRBJ1-6; CDR3nt: TGCAGTGCTACTAGACAGGGTCGCAATTCACCCCTCCACTTT; CDR3aa: CSATRQGRNSPLHF
d_gene: -; abundance: -; v_gene: TRBV5-4; j_gene: TRBJ2-1; CDR3nt: TGTGCCAGCAGCCTTGGTAGCGTCTCCTACAATGAGCAGTTCTTC; CDR3aa: CASSLGSVSYNEQFF
d_gene: -; abundance: many; v_gene: TRBV28; j_gene: TRBJ2-1; CDR3nt: TGTGCCAGCACCTGGGGGTTTATCAATGAGCAGTTCTTC; CDR3aa: CASTWGFINEQFF
d_gene: TRBD1; abundance: -; v_gene: TRBV20-1; j_gene: TRBJ1-2; CDR3nt: TGCAGTGCTAGAGGACAGGGCTCTGGCTACACCTTC; CDR3aa: CSARGQGSGYTF
d_gene: -; abundance: many; v_gene: TRBV29-1; j_gene: TRBJ2-3; CDR3nt: TGCAGCGTTGAAGGGAGCGATCGCACAGATACGCAGTATTTT; CDR3aa: CSVEGSDRTDTQYF
d_gene: TRBD2; abundance: -; v_gene: TRBV5-1; j_gene: TRBJ2-1; CDR3nt: TGCGCCAGCAGCTTGGGTGGGACTAGCGGGCCGCGCGTGGGGGATGAGCAGTTCTTC; CDR3aa: CASSLGGTSGPRVGDEQFF
d_gene: TRBD2; abundance: many; v_gene: TRBV20-1; j_gene: TRBJ2-2; CDR3nt: TGCAGTGCGAGTAGCGGGGGGGCCACCGGGGAGCTGTTTTTT; CDR3aa: CSASSGGATGELFF
d_gene: -; abundance: -; v_gene: TRBV28; j_gene: TRBJ1-1; CDR3nt: TGTGCCAGCAGGACTCGCGCGGGCACGAACACTGAAGCTTTCTTT; CDR3aa: CASRTRAGTNTEAFF
d_gene: TRBD1; abundance: -; v_gene: TRBV27; j_gene: TRBJ2-5; CDR3nt: TGTGCCAGCAGGCAGGGGGCGGCGGAGACCCAGTACTTC; CDR3aa: CASRQGAAETQYF
d_gene: TRBD2; abundance: -; v_gene: TRBV11-2; j_gene: TRBJ2-2; CDR3nt: TGTGCCAGCAGCTTACTAGCGGGGGCGAACACCGGGGAGCTGTTTTTT; CDR3aa: CASSLLAGANTGELFF
d_gene: TRBD2; abundance: many; v_gene: TRBV9; j_gene: TRBJ2-1; CDR3nt: TGTGCCAGCAGCGAGGGGACTAGCGGGGGCAATGAGCAGTTCTTC; CDR3aa: CASSEGTSGGNEQFF
d_gene: TRBD1; abundance: many; v_gene: TRBV5-4; j_gene: TRBJ2-5; CDR3nt: TGTGCCAGCAGCTTGGCCCAGGGGGCGTCAAGGGAGACCCAGTACTTC; CDR3aa: CASSLAQGASRETQYF
d_gene: -; abundance: many; v_gene: TRBV12-3/TRBV12-4; j_gene: TRBJ1-1; CDR3nt: TGTGCCAGCAGTTTATTCAGGAACACTGAAGCTTTCTTT; CDR3aa: CASSLFRNTEAFF
d_gene: TRBD2; abundance: few; v_gene: TRBV5-1; j_gene: TRBJ2-3; CDR3nt: TGCGCCAGCAGTACGGGGGGAGGAGATACGCAGTATTTT; CDR3aa: CASSTGGGDTQYF
d_gene: -; abundance: few; v_gene: TRBV24-1; j_gene: TRBJ1-5; CDR3nt: TGTGCCACCAGTGACTATCGGTTAGGAAGCCCCCAGCATTTT; CDR3aa: CATSDYRLGSPQHF
d_gene: -; abundance: many; v_gene: TRBV7-8; j_gene: TRBJ1-2; CDR3nt: TGTGCCAGCAGCTTAGGGTCAGCTAACTATGGCTACACCTTC; CDR3aa: CASSLGSANYGYTF
d_gene: TRBD1; abundance: -; v_gene: TRBV12-3/TRBV12-4; j_gene: TRBJ2-1; CDR3nt: TGTGCCAGCAGTTGGCGACAGGGGGCCTATGAGCAGTTCTTC; CDR3aa: CASSWRQGAYEQFF
d_gene: -; abundance: few; v_gene: TRBV7-2; j_gene: TRBJ1-1; CDR3nt: TGTGCCAGCAGCTTAGTCAGGGGAGCTTTCTTT; CDR3aa: CASSLVRGAFF
d_gene: TRBD1; abundance: -; v_gene: TRBV20-1; j_gene: TRBJ1-6; CDR3nt: TGCAGTGTTAGAGTAGGGGGCGATTCACCCCTCCACTTT; CDR3aa: CSVRVGGDSPLHF
d_gene: -; abundance: many; v_gene: TRBV7-2; j_gene: TRBJ2-3; CDR3nt: TGTGCCAGCAGCTTAGCGCGCTTAGTCACAGATACGCAGTATTTT; CDR3aa: CASSLARLVTDTQYF
d_gene: TRBD2; abundance: few; v_gene: TRBV7-3; j_gene: TRBJ2-3; CDR3nt: TGTGCCAGCAGCTTACGGCGCGGGGGGCCAGTTGATACGCAGTATTTT; CDR3aa: CASSLRRGGPVDTQYF
d_gene: TRBD1; abundance: -; v_gene: TRBV6-5; j_gene: TRBJ1-5; CDR3nt: TGTGCCAGCAGTTTTGACAGGGCTCAGCCCCAGCATTTT; CDR3aa: CASSFDRAQPQHF
d_gene: TRBD2; abundance: many; v_gene: TRBV7-9; j_gene: TRBJ2-3; CDR3nt: TGTGCCAGCAGCTTAGCGTGGGCTAGCGGCAGCACAGATACGCAGTATTTT; CDR3aa: CASSLAWASGSTDTQYF
d_gene: TRBD1; abundance: few; v_gene: TRBV12-3/TRBV12-4; j_gene: TRBJ1-2; CDR3nt: TGTGCCAGCAGCAGGGGGATCTATGGCTACACCTTC; CDR3aa: CASSRGIYGYTF
d_gene: TRBD2; abundance: many; v_gene: TRBV7-3; j_gene: TRBJ2-1; CDR3nt: TGTGCCAGCAGCTGGCTAGCGGACTCCTACAATGAGCAGTTCTTC; CDR3aa: CASSWLADSYNEQFF
d_gene: TRBD1; abundance: -; v_gene: TRBV6-5; j_gene: TRBJ2-2; CDR3nt: TGTGCCAGCAGTTCGCCCGGGACAGGGGCCACCGGGGAGCTGTTTTTT; CDR3aa: CASSSPGTGATGELFF
d_gene: TRBD1; abundance: few; v_gene: TRBV20-1; j_gene: TRBJ1-1; CDR3nt: TGCAGTGCCCGAAGGGACAGGAACACTGAAGCTTTCTTT; CDR3aa: CSARRDRNTEAFF
d_gene: -; abundance: few; v_gene: TRBV7-9; j_gene: TRBJ1-4; CDR3nt: TGTGCCAGCACCGGGGATACTGGTAATGAAAAACTGTTTTTT; CDR3aa: CASTGDTGNEKLFF
d_gene: -; abundance: few; v_gene: TRBV7-2; j_gene: TRBJ2-7; CDR3nt: TGTGCCAGCAGCGCAGCAAGGTCCTACGAGCAGTACTTC; CDR3aa: CASSAARSYEQYF
d_gene: -; abundance: few; v_gene: TRBV7-9; j_gene: TRBJ2-1; CDR3nt: TGTGCCAGCAGTTTCATCCTAGGGGAGAACAATGAGCAGTTCTTC; CDR3aa: CASSFILGENNEQFF
d_gene: -; abundance: few; v_gene: TRBV7-9; j_gene: TRBJ2-3; CDR3nt: TGTGCCACCTCGGATAGGGAACACACAGATACGCAGTATTTT; CDR3aa: CATSDREHTDTQYF
d_gene: -; abundance: many; v_gene: TRBV3-1; j_gene: TRBJ1-2; CDR3nt: TGTGCCAGCAGCTCACGACAGCATGGCTACACCTTC; CDR3aa: CASSSRQHGYTF
d_gene: TRBD1; abundance: many; v_gene: TRBV5-1; j_gene: TRBJ1-1; CDR3nt: TGCGCCAGCAGCCGGGGACAGCCGAACACTGAAGCTTTCTTT; CDR3aa: CASSRGQPNTEAFF
d_gene: TRBD1; abundance: few; v_gene: TRBV11-1; j_gene: TRBJ1-6; CDR3nt: TGTGCCAGCAGCCCCCGACAGGGGACGTCATTCTATAATTCACCCCTCCACTTT; CDR3aa: CASSPRQGTSFYNSPLHF
d_gene: -; abundance: -; v_gene: TRBV6-6; j_gene: TRBJ1-4; CDR3nt: TGTGCCAGCAGGGGCACAACTAATGAAAAACTGTTTTTT; CDR3aa: CASRGTTNEKLFF
d_gene: -; abundance: -; v_gene: TRBV10-3; j_gene: TRBJ1-1; CDR3nt: TGTGCCATCAGGATAAGTAGGGGTTTGACTGAAGCTTTCTTT; CDR3aa: CAIRISRGLTEAFF
d_gene: -; abundance: few; v_gene: TRBV11-2; j_gene: TRBJ1-4; CDR3nt: TGTGCCAGCAGCTCGTTATATAATACAGGCAGATTGAGAGAAAAACTGTTTTTT; CDR3aa: CASSSLYNTGRLREKLFF
d_gene: -; abundance: few; v_gene: TRBV7-3; j_gene: TRBJ2-1; CDR3nt: TGTGCCAGCAGCTCGGGGGACTTCTACAATGAGCAGTTCTTC; CDR3aa: CASSSGDFYNEQFF
d_gene: -; abundance: -; v_gene: TRBV20-1; j_gene: TRBJ2-3; CDR3nt: TGCAGTGCCAAAATTCCAGTTTGGACGCAGTATTTT; CDR3aa: CSAKIPVWTQYF
d_gene: -; abundance: few; v_gene: TRBV5-4; j_gene: TRBJ2-7; CDR3nt: TGTGCCAGCAGCTTTCCGGCGGCCCAAGGCTACGAGCAGTACTTC; CDR3aa: CASSFPAAQGYEQYF
d_gene: TRBD1; abundance: -; v_gene: TRBV12-3/TRBV12-4; j_gene: TRBJ1-6; CDR3nt: TGTACCAGCAGTTTAGAGGGGGCTCATTCACCCCTCCACTTT; CDR3aa: CTSSLEGAHSPLHF
d_gene: TRBD1; abundance: many; v_gene: TRBV20-1; j_gene: TRBJ2-3; CDR3nt: TGCAGTGCTAGAGTGGGACAGGGGAAGGGGGATACGCAGTATTTT; CDR3aa: CSARVGQGKGDTQYF
d_gene: -; abundance: many; v_gene: TRBV18; j_gene: TRBJ1-1; CDR3nt: TGTGCCAGCTCAGACCAGGCGAACACTGAAGCTTTCTTT; CDR3aa: CASSDQANTEAFF
d_gene: -; abundance: few; v_gene: TRBV12-3/TRBV12-4; j_gene: TRBJ1-2; CDR3nt: TGTGCCAGCAGTTTAGATGGGCCATTAAAAGGCTACACCTTC; CDR3aa: CASSLDGPLKGYTF
d_gene: TRBD1; abundance: -; v_gene: TRBV7-2; j_gene: TRBJ2-5; CDR3nt: TGTGCCAGCAGCAACAGGGGGGCGCAAGAGACCCAGTACTTC; CDR3aa: CASSNRGAQETQYF
d_gene: TRBD2; abundance: few; v_gene: TRBV4-1; j_gene: TRBJ2-7; CDR3nt: TGCGCCAGCAGCCAAAGTTGGGGCTGGGTAGCGGGGGGCCTTACCTCCTACGAGCAGTACTTC; CDR3aa: CASSQSWGWVAGGLTSYEQYF